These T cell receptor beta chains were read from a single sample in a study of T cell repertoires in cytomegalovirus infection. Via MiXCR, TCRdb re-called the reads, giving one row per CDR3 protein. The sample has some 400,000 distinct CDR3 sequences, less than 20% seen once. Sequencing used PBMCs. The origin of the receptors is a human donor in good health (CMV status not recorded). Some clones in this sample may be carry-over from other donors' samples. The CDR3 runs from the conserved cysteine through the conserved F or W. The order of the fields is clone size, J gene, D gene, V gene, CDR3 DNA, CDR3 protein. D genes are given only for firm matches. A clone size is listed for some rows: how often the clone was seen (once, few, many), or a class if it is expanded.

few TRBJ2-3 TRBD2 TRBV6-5 TGTGCCAGCAGTTTAGCGGGAGCGGGGGATACGCAGTATTTT CASSLAGAGDTQYF
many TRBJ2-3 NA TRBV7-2 TGTGCCAGCAGCCCTAAGTGGTCAGATACGCAGTATTTT CASSPKWSDTQYF
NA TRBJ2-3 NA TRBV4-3 TGCGCCAGCAGCCAAGGAGACTCGCAGTATTTT CASSQGDSQYF
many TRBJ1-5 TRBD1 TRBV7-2 TGTGCCAGCAGCACGGGACAGGGAGCGTATAGCAATCAGCCCCAGCATTTT CASSTGQGAYSNQPQHF
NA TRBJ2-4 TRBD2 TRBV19 TGTGCCAGTAGTATCGGTAGCGGGGGAAACATTCAGTACTTC CASSIGSGGNIQYF
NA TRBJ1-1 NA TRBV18 TGTGCCAGCTCACCCGCAGGCCCAAACACTGAAGCTTTCTTT CASSPAGPNTEAFF
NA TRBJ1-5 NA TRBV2 TGTGCCAGCAGTCTTGACGCGGGGAGCAATCAGCCCCAGCATTTT CASSLDAGSNQPQHF
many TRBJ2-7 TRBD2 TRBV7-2 TGTGCCAGCAGCTTGGGGACTAGCGGGGGGAGCGAGCAGTACTTC CASSLGTSGGSEQYF
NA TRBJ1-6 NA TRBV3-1 TGTGCCAGCAGCCAAGGGGGTTTAGGGTCACCCCTCCACTTT CASSQGGLGSPLHF
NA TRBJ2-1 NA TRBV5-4 TGTGCCAGCAGCCTGTTGGGGATGGGGTACAATGAGCAGTTCTTC CASSLLGMGYNEQFF
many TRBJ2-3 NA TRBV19 TGTGCCAGTAGTATAGCCGACGGAGCGCAGTATTTT CASSIADGAQYF